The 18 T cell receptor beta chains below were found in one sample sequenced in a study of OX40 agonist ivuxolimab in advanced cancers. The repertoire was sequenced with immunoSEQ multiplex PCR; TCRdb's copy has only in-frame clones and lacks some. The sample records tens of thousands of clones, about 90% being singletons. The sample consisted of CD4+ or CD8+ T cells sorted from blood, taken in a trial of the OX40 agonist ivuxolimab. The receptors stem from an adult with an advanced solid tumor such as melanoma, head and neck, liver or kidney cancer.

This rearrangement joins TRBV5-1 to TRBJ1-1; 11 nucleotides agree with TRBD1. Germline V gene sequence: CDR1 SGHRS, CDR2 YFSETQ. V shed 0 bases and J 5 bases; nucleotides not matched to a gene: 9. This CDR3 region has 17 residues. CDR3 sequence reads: CASSLVGQGARRTEAFF. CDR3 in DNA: TGCGCCAGCAGCTTGGTAGGACAGGGGGCGCGTAGGACTGAAGCTTTCTTT.

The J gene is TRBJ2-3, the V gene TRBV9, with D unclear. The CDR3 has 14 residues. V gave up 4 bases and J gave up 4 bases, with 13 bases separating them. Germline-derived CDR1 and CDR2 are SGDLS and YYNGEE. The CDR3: CASSKRIASDTQYF. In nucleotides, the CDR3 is TGTGCCAGCAGCAAGAGGATAGCTTCAGATACGCAGTATTTT.

The CDR3 region is CASTLGEDSLINQPQHF. The CDR3 nucleotides are TGTGCCAGCACGTTGGGGGAGGACAGTTTAATTAATCAGCCCCAGCATTTT. The genes are TRBV28 and TRBJ1-5; weak D call: TRBD1 (6 bases). The germline V gene has CDR1 MDHEN and CDR2 SYDVKM. V lost 7 bases and J lost 4, with 23 bases in between. The CDR3 loop spans 17 amino acids.

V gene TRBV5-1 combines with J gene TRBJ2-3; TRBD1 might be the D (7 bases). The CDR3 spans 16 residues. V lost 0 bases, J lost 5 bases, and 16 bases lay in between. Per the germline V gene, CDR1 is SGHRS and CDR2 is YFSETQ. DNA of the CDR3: TGCGCCAGCAGCTTGGCCAGGGGGGCGTTGGGAGATACGCAGTATTTT. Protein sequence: CASSLARGALGDTQYF.

The CDR3 DNA is TGTGCCAGCAGTGAAGGCGGGAGGGGCTACGAGCAGTACTTC. Translation gives CASSEGGRGYEQYF. This chain connects TRBV6-5 to TRBJ2-7; 9 bases match TRBD2. The CDR3 loop spans 14 amino acids. In germline, CDR1 is MNHEY, CDR2 SVGAGI. Unmatched junction bases numbered 5, after V lost 5 bases and J lost 3 bases.

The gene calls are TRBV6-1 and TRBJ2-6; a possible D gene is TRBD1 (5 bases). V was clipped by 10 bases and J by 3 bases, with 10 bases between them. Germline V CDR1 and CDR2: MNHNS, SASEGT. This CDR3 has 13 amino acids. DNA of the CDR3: TGTGCCATTTACAGGAGTGGGGCCAACGTCCTGACTTTC. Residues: CAIYRSGANVLTF.

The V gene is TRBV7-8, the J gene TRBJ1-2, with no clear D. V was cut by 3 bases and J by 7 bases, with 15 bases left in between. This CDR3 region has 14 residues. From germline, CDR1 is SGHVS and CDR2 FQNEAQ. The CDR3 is CASSFGHRVFGYTF. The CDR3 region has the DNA TGTGCCAGCAGCTTCGGGCACCGCGTTTTTGGCTACACCTTC. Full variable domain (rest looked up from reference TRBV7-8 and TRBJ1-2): GAGVSQSPRYKVAKRGQDVALRCDPISGHVSLFWYQQALGQGPEFLTYFQNEAQLDKSGLPSDRFFAERPEGSVSTLKIQRTQQEDSAVYLCASSFGHRVFGYTFGSGTRLTVV.

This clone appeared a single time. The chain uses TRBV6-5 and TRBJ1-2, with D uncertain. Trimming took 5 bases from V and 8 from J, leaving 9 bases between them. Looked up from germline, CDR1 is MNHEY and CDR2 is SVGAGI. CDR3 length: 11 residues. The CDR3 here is CASSDLSGYTF. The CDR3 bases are TGTGCCAGCAGTGACTTATCCGGCTACACCTTC.

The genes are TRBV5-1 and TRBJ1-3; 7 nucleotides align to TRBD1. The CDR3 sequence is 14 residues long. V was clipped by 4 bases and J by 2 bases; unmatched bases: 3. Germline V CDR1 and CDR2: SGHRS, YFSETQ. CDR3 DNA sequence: TGCGCCAGCAGCGCGGGGACAGCTGGAAACACCATATATTTT. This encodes CASSAGTAGNTIYF.

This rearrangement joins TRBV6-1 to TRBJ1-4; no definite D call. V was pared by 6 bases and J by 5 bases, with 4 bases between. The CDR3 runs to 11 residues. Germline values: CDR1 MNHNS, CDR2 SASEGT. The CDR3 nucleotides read TGTGCCAGCAGAGAGAATGAAAAACTGTTTTTT. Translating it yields CASRENEKLFF.

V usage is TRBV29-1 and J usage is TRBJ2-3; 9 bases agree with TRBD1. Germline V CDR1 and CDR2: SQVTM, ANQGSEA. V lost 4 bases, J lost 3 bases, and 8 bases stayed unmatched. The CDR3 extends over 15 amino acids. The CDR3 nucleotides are TGCAGCGTTGCCCTCGGGACAGGGCCAACAGATACGCAGTATTTT. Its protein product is CSVALGTGPTDTQYF.

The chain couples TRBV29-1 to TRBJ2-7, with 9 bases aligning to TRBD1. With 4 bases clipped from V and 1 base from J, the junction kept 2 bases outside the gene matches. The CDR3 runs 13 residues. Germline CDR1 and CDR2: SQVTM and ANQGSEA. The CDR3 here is CSVVGTGSYEQYF. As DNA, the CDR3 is TGCAGCGTTGTGGGGACAGGGTCCTACGAGCAGTACTTC.

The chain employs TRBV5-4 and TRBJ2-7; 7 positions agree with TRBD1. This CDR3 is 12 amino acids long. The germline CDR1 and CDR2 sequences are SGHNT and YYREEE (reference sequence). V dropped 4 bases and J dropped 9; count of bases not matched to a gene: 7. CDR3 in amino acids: CASSLNQGVQYF. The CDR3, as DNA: TGTGCCAGCAGCCTAAACCAGGGGGTGCAGTACTTC.

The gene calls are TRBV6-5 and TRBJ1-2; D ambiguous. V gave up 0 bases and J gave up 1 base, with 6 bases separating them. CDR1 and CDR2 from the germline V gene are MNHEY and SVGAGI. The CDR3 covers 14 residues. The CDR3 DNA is TGTGCCAGCAGTTACTCGCAGCATAACTATGGCTACACCTTC. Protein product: CASSYSQHNYGYTF.

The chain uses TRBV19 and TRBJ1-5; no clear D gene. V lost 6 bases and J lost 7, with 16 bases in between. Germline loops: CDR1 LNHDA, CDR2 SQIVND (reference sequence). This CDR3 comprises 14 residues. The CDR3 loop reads CASSQDPTYQPQHF. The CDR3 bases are TGTGCCAGTAGCCAAGACCCCACTTACCAGCCCCAGCATTTT.

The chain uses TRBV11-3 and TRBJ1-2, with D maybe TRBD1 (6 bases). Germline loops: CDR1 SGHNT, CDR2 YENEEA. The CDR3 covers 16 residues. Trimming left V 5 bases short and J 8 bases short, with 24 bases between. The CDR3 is CASSPMRGALHSGYTF. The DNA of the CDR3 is TGTGCCAGCAGCCCAATGAGGGGGGCGCTACATTCGGGCTACACCTTC. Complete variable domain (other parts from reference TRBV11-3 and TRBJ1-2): EAGVVQSPRYKIIEKKQPVAFWCNPISGHNTLYWYLQNLGQGPELLIRYENEEAVDDSQLPKDRFSAERLKGVDSTLKIQPAELGDSAVYLCASSPMRGALHSGYTFGSGTRLTVV.

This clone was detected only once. DNA of the CDR3: TGTGCCAGTAGTCTCCGGGCCCCCTATGGCTACACCTTC. Translation: CASSLRAPYGYTF. V is TRBV19 and J is TRBJ1-2; D remains unclear. CDR1 LNHDA and CDR2 SQIVND come from the germline V gene (reference sequence). This CDR3 region has 13 residues. Trimming pared 5 bases from V and 4 bases from J, leaving 11 bases between.

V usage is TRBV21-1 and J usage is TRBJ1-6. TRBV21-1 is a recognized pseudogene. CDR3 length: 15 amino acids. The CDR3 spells CASSNPPGNNSPLHF. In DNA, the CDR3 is TGTGCCAGCAGCAATCCTCCGGGAAATAATTCACCCCTCCACTTT.